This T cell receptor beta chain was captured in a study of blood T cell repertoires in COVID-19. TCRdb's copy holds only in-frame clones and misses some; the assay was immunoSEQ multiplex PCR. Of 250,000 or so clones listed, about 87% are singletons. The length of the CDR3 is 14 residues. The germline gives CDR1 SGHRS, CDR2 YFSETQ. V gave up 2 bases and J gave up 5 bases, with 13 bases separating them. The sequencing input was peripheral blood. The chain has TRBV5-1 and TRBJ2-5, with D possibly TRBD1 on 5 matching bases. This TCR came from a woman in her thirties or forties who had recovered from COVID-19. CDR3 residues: CASSFQGLGETQYF. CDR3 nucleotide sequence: TGCGCCAGCAGCTTCCAGGGTTTGGGGGAGACCCAGTACTTC.